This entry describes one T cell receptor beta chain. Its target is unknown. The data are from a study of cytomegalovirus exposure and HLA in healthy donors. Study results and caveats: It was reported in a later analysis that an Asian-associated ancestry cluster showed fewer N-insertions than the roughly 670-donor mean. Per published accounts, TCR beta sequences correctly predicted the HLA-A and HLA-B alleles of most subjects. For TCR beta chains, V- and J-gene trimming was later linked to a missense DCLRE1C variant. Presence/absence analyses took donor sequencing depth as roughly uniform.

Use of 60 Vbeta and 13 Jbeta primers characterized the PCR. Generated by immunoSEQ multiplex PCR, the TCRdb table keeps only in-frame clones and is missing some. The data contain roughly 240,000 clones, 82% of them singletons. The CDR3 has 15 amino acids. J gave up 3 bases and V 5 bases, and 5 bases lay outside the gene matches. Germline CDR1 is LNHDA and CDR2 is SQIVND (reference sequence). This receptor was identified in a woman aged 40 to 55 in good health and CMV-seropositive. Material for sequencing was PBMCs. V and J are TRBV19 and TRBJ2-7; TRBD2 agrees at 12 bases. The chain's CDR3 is CASSLRTSGIYEQYF. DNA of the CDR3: TGTGCCAGTAGTCTCCGGACTAGCGGGATCTACGAGCAGTACTTC. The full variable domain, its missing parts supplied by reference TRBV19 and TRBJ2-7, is DGGITQSPKYLFRKEGQNVTLSCEQNLNHDAMYWYRQDPGQGLRLIYYSQIVNDFQKGDIAEGYSVSREKKESFPLTVTSAQKNPTAFYLCASSLRTSGIYEQYFGPGTRLTVT.